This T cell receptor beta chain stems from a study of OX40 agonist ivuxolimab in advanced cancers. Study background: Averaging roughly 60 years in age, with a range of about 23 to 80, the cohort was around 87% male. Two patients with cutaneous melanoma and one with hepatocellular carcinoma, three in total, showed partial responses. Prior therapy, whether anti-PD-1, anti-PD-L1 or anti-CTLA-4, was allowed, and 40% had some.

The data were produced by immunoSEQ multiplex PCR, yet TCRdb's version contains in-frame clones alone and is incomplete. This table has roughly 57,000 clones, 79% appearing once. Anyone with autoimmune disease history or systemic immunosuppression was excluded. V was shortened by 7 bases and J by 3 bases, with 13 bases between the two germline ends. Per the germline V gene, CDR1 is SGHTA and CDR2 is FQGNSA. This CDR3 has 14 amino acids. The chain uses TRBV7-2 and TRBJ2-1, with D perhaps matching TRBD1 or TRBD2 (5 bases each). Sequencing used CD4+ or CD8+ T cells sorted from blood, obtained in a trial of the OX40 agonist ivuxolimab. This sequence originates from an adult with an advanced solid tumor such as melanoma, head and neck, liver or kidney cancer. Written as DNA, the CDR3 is TGTGCCAGCAAGGGACCAGGGTTCTACAATGAGCAGTTCTTC. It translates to CASKGPGFYNEQFF.